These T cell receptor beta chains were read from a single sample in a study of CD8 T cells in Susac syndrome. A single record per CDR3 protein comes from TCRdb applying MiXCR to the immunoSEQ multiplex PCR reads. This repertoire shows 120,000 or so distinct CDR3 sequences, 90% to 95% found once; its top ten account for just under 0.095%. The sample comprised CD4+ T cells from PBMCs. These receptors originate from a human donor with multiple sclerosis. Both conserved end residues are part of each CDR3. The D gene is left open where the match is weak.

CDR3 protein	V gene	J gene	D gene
CASREVGGNTIYF	TRBV12-3/TRBV12-4	TRBJ1-3	NA
CASSLRQTQYF	TRBV28	TRBJ2-5	NA
CSAETSNPEAFF	TRBV29-1	TRBJ1-1	NA
CASTLLAGDTYEQYF	TRBV6-5	TRBJ2-7	TRBD2
CASRDSSTDTQYF	TRBV28	TRBJ2-3	TRBD1
CTSSQDGQPQHF	TRBV1	TRBJ1-5	NA
CASTQGDRIYEQYF	TRBV6-2/TRBV6-3	TRBJ2-7	TRBD1
CAWSRPDTQYF	TRBV30	TRBJ2-3	NA
CASSLAGPKNIQYF	TRBV11-2	TRBJ2-4	TRBD2
CASRIAPNTGELFF	TRBV6-5	TRBJ2-2	NA
CASSLVGPTLYEKLFF	TRBV7-9	TRBJ1-4	NA
CATSRDRSGAFSYNEQFF	TRBV15	TRBJ2-1	TRBD2
CASRQGQDQETQYF	TRBV3-1	TRBJ2-5	TRBD1
CSAQGFYGYTF	TRBV29-1	TRBJ1-2	NA
CASSWDGGTENIQYF	TRBV5-1	TRBJ2-4	NA
CASGRGGGELFF	TRBV14	TRBJ2-2	NA
CASSSWDRNEQYF	TRBV5-6	TRBJ2-7	TRBD1
CASSLNQGGNSPLHF	TRBV7-3	TRBJ1-6	TRBD1
CATSSQTHDRDGEQYF	TRBV15	TRBJ2-7	TRBD1
CASSPRQGNTGELFF	TRBV19	TRBJ2-2	TRBD1
CASSLYTGINTGELFF	TRBV19	TRBJ2-2	NA
CASSPHRGAQFF	TRBV12-3/TRBV12-4	TRBJ2-1	NA
CASRGGTDTQYF	TRBV6-5	TRBJ2-3	NA
CASSPTMMTFTLGSF	TRBV6-2/TRBV6-3	TRBJ1-2	NA
CASSRLAGGPTPYNEQFF	TRBV7-2	TRBJ2-1	TRBD2
CASSEQVGGNQPQHF	TRBV19	TRBJ1-5	NA
CSVVDKSSGNTIYF	TRBV29-1	TRBJ1-3	NA
CAWSGESGTRDYGYTF	TRBV30	TRBJ1-2	NA
CASSVGTSSGANVLTF	TRBV5-1	TRBJ2-6	NA
CASSLWTGGINSGELFF	TRBV7-8	TRBJ2-2	TRBD1
CASSYLRTGESPLHF	TRBV6-6	TRBJ1-6	TRBD1
CASSLAGGSNTGELFF	TRBV7-2	TRBJ2-2	NA
CAISESVTLSNQPQHF	TRBV10-3	TRBJ1-5	NA
CASSTGRIAYGYTF	TRBV19	TRBJ1-2	NA
CASRVGRENTIYF	TRBV12-3/TRBV12-4	TRBJ1-3	NA
CASTSSGGKDEQFF	TRBV3-1	TRBJ2-1	TRBD2
CASSSGDSQSGSPLHF	TRBV18	TRBJ1-6	TRBD1